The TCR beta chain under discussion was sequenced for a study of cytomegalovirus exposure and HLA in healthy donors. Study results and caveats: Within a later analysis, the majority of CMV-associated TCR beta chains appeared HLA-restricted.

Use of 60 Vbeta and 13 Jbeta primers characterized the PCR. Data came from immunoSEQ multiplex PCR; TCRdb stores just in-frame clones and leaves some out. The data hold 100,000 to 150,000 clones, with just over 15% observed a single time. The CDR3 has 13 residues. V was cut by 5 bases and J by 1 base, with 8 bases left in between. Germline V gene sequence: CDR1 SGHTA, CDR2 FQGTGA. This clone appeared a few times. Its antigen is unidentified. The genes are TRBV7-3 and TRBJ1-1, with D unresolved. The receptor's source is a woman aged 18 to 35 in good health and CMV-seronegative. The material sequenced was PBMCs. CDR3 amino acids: CASSQEANTEAFF. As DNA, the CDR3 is TGTGCCAGCAGCCAGGAGGCGAACACTGAAGCTTTCTTT. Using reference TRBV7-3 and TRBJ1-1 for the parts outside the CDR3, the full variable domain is GAGVSQTPSNKVTEKGKYVELRCDPISGHTALYWYRQSLGQGPEFLIYFQGTGAADDSGLPNDRFFAVRPEGSVSTLKIQRTERGDSAVYLCASSQEANTEAFFGQGTRLTVV.